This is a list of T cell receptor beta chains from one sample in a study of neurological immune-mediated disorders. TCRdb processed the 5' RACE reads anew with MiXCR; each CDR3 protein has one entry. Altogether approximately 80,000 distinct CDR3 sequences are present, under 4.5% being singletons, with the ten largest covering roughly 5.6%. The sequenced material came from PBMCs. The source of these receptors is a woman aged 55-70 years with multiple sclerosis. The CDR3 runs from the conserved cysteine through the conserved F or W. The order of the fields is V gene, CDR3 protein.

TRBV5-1,CASLKGDITNTGELFF
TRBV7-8,CASSLLGAYEQYF
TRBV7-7,CASSLRVAYSNQPQHF
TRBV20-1,CSARDWGTQGPHEQYF
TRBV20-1,CSARDDVGSGNEKLFF
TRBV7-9,CASTNPGGTEAFF
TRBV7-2,CASSTYKDTQYF
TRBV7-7,CASSLGSAQETQYF
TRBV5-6,CASSSGPGALHTEAFF
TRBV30,CAWGTSGNTIYF
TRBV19,CASGEAGAEQYF
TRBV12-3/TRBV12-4,CASMRGTAYEQYF
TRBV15,CATSSKVQTKNTEAFF
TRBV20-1,CSAPSGRGTEAFF
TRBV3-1,CASSQRDPFTEAFF
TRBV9,CASSTGQPNTEAFF
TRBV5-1,CASSLGGSLATDTQYF
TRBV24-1,CATSGAGASNQPQHF
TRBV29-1,CSVEGGGRGQFF
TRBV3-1,CASSLGLAGGLEQYF
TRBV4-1,CASSQAGTGSNYGYTF
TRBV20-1,CSANDRAHSPLHF
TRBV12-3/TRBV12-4,CASRELVEQFF
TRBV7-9,CASSIRQGAVEKLFF
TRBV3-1,CASSLVPGNTGELFF
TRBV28,CASSQVIGGAEGANVLTF
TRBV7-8,CASSLALGLNTEAFF
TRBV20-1,CSAGTGRETQYF
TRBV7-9,CASSQDSRGNQPQHF
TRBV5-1,CASSSTTGTGELFF
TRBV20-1,CSARVASGGVYNEQFF
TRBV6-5,CASRKDRGPDTQYF
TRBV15,CATRPTGLDTIYF
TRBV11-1,CASSLVWEETQYF
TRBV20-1,CSAAGAGGPYNEQFF
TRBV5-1,CASSSTGVPYEQYF
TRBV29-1,CSTPGRGATEAFF
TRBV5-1,CASSLSGASFVEAFF
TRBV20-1,CSVSRNQETQYF
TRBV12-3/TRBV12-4,CASRPNRGSETQYF